A selection of T cell receptor beta chains follows, all from one sample in a study of T cell repertoires in cytomegalovirus infection. Their specific antigens are unknown. MiXCR was run by TCRdb on the reads, yielding one entry per CDR3 protein. Of hundreds of thousands of distinct CDR3 sequences in the sample, approximately 32% were seen once. The source was cultured PBMCs, collected from culture after CMV antigen stimulation. All receptors come from a human donor in good health (CMV status not recorded). Some clones in this sample may be carry-over from other donors' samples. Both conserved end residues are part of each CDR3. The D gene is left open where the match is weak. Clone size appears in some rows only: once, few, many, or a class for an expanded clone.

abundance	j_gene	v_gene	d_gene	CDR3nt	CDR3aa
.	TRBJ2-2	TRBV12-5	.	TGTGCTAGTGGTTTGGGTTCGACCGGGGAGCTGTTTTTT	CASGLGSTGELFF
.	TRBJ1-3	TRBV4-1	.	TGCGCCAGCAGCCAAGCGTCAGGTGGTTCTGGAAACACCATATATTTT	CASSQASGGSGNTIYF
many	TRBJ2-7	TRBV7-8	.	TGTGCCAGCAGGGACTGGAAGGGATCCTCCTACGAGCAGTACTTC	CASRDWKGSSYEQYF
.	TRBJ1-2	TRBV10-3	.	TGTGCCATCAGTGAGTCTGCAGGGTACTATGGCTACACCTTC	CAISESAGYYGYTF
.	TRBJ1-1	TRBV7-8	TRBD1	TGTGCCAGCAGCTTAGAGGGGAGAGGGACAGGGAAACATACAGCTTTCTTT	CASSLEGRGTGKHTAFF
.	TRBJ2-5	TRBV27	TRBD2	TGTGCCAGCAGTTTCCCCCTAGCGGGACAAGAGACCCAGTACTTC	CASSFPLAGQETQYF
.	TRBJ2-1	TRBV12-3/TRBV12-4	TRBD2	TGTGCCAGCAATTTAGCGGGAGCCTCCTACAATGAGCAGTTCTTC	CASNLAGASYNEQFF
few	TRBJ1-2	TRBV4-2	.	TGCGCCAGCAGCCAAGACGGGATCTATGGCTACACCTTC	CASSQDGIYGYTF
few	TRBJ2-4	TRBV7-6	TRBD1	TGTGCCAGCAGCCTCCAGGGCGACAGGGTTTACTTC	CASSLQGDRVYF
.	TRBJ2-7	TRBV4-2	TRBD2	TGTGCCAGCAGCCAAGAAGGGACTAGCGCGAGTTACGAGCAGTACTTC	CASSQEGTSASYEQYF
many	TRBJ2-2	TRBV7-2	.	TGTGCCAGCAGCTTAGGAGGGTCGAACACCGGGGAGCTGTTTTTT	CASSLGGSNTGELFF
few	TRBJ1-1	TRBV6-1	.	TGTGCCAGCACGCCCTCAGGGATCAACACTGAAGCTTTCTTT	CASTPSGINTEAFF
.	TRBJ1-3	TRBV5-6	TRBD1	TGTGCCAGCAGCTTTGGGACAGGCCACTCTGGAAACACCATATATTTT	CASSFGTGHSGNTIYF
once	TRBJ2-1	TRBV20-1	.	TGCAGTGCGCCTAGGGAGATCTACAATGAGCAGTTCTTC	CSAPREIYNEQFF
.	TRBJ2-2	TRBV6-8	.	TGTGCCAGCAGTTACCGGGACGCCCTCACCGGGGAGCTGTTTTTT	CASSYRDALTGELFF
.	TRBJ2-1	TRBV12-3/TRBV12-4	TRBD2	TGTGCCAGCAGCCTTAGCGGGGGGGCTGGGAATGAGCAGTTCTTC	CASSLSGGAGNEQFF
few	TRBJ1-1	TRBV7-3	.	TGTGCCAGCAGCTTAGGCCCTGGCGACGCTGAAGCTTTCTTT	CASSLGPGDAEAFF
.	TRBJ1-1	TRBV12-5	.	TGTGCTAGTGGTTTGGGGACTCCAGGCACTGAAGCTTTCTTT	CASGLGTPGTEAFF
many	TRBJ1-1	TRBV12-3/TRBV12-4	.	TGTGCCAGCAGTTTCGCGGGTCCCACTGAAGCTTTCTTT	CASSFAGPTEAFF
few	TRBJ2-5	TRBV24-1	.	TGTGCCACGGCGGAAACACAAGAGACCCAGTACTTC	CATAETQETQYF
few	TRBJ1-1	TRBV7-9	.	TGTGCCAGCAGCTTAGACGGAGGGCACACTGAAGCTTTCTTT	CASSLDGGHTEAFF
few	TRBJ1-1	TRBV7-9	.	TGTGCCAGCAGGAGGGGGGAGAACACTGAAGCTTTCTTT	CASRRGENTEAFF
few	TRBJ2-1	TRBV12-3/TRBV12-4	.	TGTGCCAGCAGTTTAGCTCATGAGCAGTTCTTC	CASSLAHEQFF
few	TRBJ1-5	TRBV7-3	TRBD1	TGTGCCAGCAGCCCGCTCGGGACAGGGTTTTGTCAGCCCCAGCATTTT	CASSPLGTGFCQPQHF
.	TRBJ1-2	TRBV19	.	TGTGCCAGTAGTATAAGTCAGGTCTATGGCTACACCTTC	CASSISQVYGYTF
many	TRBJ1-3	TRBV7-3	TRBD1	TGTGCCAGCAGCCTGGACAGGGGGAGTAACACCATATATTTT	CASSLDRGSNTIYF
few	TRBJ1-1	TRBV11-3	.	TGTGCCAGCAGCCCAGGACCCTTAGAAGGCACTGAAGCTTTCTTT	CASSPGPLEGTEAFF
.	TRBJ1-3	TRBV19	.	TGTGCCAGGACAACCCGAGCGGGGGCGAACACCATATATTTT	CARTTRAGANTIYF
.	TRBJ2-5	TRBV12-3/TRBV12-4	TRBD2	TGTGCCAGCAGATATAGCGGGAGAGAGACCCAGTACTTC	CASRYSGRETQYF
.	TRBJ1-2	TRBV12-3/TRBV12-4	.	TGTGCCAGCAGTTTAGCGTCGGGCATGAACTATGGCTACACCTTC	CASSLASGMNYGYTF
.	TRBJ1-1	TRBV18	.	TGTGCCAGCTCACTTGGACAAGCCTTGGCTGAAGCTTTCTTT	CASSLGQALAEAFF
.	TRBJ1-5	TRBV5-3	TRBD1	TGTGCCAGCAGCTCTGACCCCAACAGGGGGGATCAGCCCCAGCATTTT	CASSSDPNRGDQPQHF
.	TRBJ2-3	TRBV27	.	TGTGCCAGCAGTTGGAGAGACGGCACAGATACGCAGTATTTT	CASSWRDGTDTQYF
few	TRBJ1-1	TRBV18	.	TGTGCCAGCTCACCACTTCGGCAGACTCTGAACACTGAAGCTTTCTTT	CASSPLRQTLNTEAFF
once	TRBJ2-1	TRBV25-1	TRBD2	TGTGCCAGCAGTGGGCCTTTAAGCGGGAGCGGCGATGAGCAGTTCTTC	CASSGPLSGSGDEQFF
.	TRBJ1-1	TRBV29-1	.	TGCAGCGTTGGGTACTTGGGGGTGGCGGCGGAAGCTTTCTTT	CSVGYLGVAAEAFF
.	TRBJ1-2	TRBV12-3/TRBV12-4	.	TGTGCCAGCAGTTTAAGGTTACAGACGACTAACTATGGCTACACCTTC	CASSLRLQTTNYGYTF
few	TRBJ1-1	TRBV7-9	TRBD1	TGTGCCAGCAGCGAACAGGGGTCTGGCACTGAAGCTTTCTTT	CASSEQGSGTEAFF
.	TRBJ1-1	TRBV19	.	TGTGCCAGCCGGACAGAGGGTAGTACTGAAGCTTTCTTT	CASRTEGSTEAFF
.	TRBJ1-1	TRBV7-9	.	TGTGCCAGCAGCTTAAAGAGTAGGGACACTGAAGCTTTCTTT	CASSLKSRDTEAFF
few	TRBJ1-1	TRBV19	.	TGTGCCAGTGGGCGGGGGGTAAGGGCCGCTGAAGCTTTCTTT	CASGRGVRAAEAFF
many	TRBJ2-7	TRBV7-9	.	TGTGCCAGCAGCTTAGATAGCGAGCAGTACTTC	CASSLDSEQYF
.	TRBJ1-1	TRBV12-3/TRBV12-4	.	TGTGCCAGTAGTCAAATGACAGTGAACACTGAAGCTTTCTTT	CASSQMTVNTEAFF
few	TRBJ1-1	TRBV5-6	.	TGTGCCAGCAGCTTACCCACGGGCAGAGCGACAGCTGAAGCTTTCTTT	CASSLPTGRATAEAFF
few	TRBJ1-1	TRBV6-1	.	TGTGCCAGCAGTGAAGCGCTGGGGACGAACACTGAAGCTTTCTTT	CASSEALGTNTEAFF
few	TRBJ2-5	TRBV2	TRBD1	TGTGCCAGCATAAGACAGGGAAAGACCCAGTACTTC	CASIRQGKTQYF
few	TRBJ1-5	TRBV28	.	TGTGCCAGCAGTTTACCCCCAGGGAAGGGGGGGCTCTTTCAGCCCCAGCATTTT	CASSLPPGKGGLFQPQHF